This TCR beta chain was sequenced during a study of metastatic and nonmetastatic thyroid tumors. Germline trimming cut 1 base from V and 3 bases from J; bases unmatched to any gene: 5. The germline V gene encodes CDR1 SGHVS and CDR2 FQNEAQ. CDR3 length: 16 residues. In this sample, this clone turned up many times. The target antigen is unknown. The sample holds other DNA sequences that translate to the same CDR3. Thyroid surgery had not been preceded by any treatment in any patient. Whole-study results and caveats: Reported TCR beta diversity, measured in blood and tumor, was significantly higher for malignant thyroid tumors than for benign nodules.

In the original analysis: For papillary thyroid cancer, a distant-metastasis classifier was constructed from CDR3 differences observed across clinicopathological groups. Using MiXCR, TCRdb re-called clones from the PCR reads. It is TCRdb's table, rather than the study itself, that gives the V and J calls and clone size. The data contain 30,000 to 35,000 clones, 15% of them singletons. Material for sequencing was blood. The V gene is TRBV7-8, the J gene TRBJ2-2; 7 nucleotides line up with TRBD2. This clonotype originated in a male donor with papillary thyroid cancer or a benign thyroid nodule (not recorded which). Some clones in this sample may be carry-over from other donors' samples. CDR3 sequence reads: CASSLGGSIYTGELFF. The DNA for the CDR3 is TGTGCCAGCAGCTTAGGCGGGAGCATTTACACCGGGGAGCTGTTTTTT. The full variable domain, completed using reference TRBV7-8 and TRBJ2-2, is GAGVSQSPRYKVAKRGQDVALRCDPISGHVSLFWYQQALGQGPEFLTYFQNEAQLDKSGLPSDRFFAERPEGSVSTLKIQRTQQEDSAVYLCASSLGGSIYTGELFFGEGSRLTVL.